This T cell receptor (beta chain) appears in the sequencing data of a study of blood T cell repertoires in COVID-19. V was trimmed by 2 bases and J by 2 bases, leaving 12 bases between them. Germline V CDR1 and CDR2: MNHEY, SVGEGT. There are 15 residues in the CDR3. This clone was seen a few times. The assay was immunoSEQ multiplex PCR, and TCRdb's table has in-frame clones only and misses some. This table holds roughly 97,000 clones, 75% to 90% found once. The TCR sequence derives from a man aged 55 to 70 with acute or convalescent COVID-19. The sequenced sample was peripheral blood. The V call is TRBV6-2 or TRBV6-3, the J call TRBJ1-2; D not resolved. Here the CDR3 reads CASSYLGRPNYGYTF. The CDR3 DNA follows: TGTGCCAGCAGTTACCTGGGCCGACCCAACTATGGCTACACCTTC.